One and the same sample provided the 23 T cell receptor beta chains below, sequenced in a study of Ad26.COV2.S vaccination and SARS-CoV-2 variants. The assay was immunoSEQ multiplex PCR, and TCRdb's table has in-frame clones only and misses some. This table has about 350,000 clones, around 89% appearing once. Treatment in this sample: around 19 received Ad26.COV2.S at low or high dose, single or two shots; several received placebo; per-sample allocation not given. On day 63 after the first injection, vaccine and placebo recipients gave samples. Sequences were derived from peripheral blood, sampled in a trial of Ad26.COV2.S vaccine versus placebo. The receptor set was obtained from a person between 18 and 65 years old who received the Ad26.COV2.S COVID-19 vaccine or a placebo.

CDR3 sequence reads: CASSSNRVSSYNEQFF. The CDR3 nucleotides read TGTGCCAGCAGTTCTAACAGGGTCAGCTCCTACAATGAGCAGTTCTTC. This chain connects TRBV28 to TRBJ2-1; TRBD1 might be the D (6 bases). The ends were cut back, 4 bases at V and 0 bases at J, with 13 bases in the middle. This CDR3 has 16 amino acids. The V gene's germline CDR1 is MDHEN and CDR2 SYDVKM. Together with reference TRBV28 and TRBJ2-1, the CDR3 gives the full variable domain: DVKVTQSSRYLVKRTGEKVFLECVQDMDHENMFWYRQDPGLGLRLIYFSYDVKMKEKGDIPEGYSVSREKKERFSLILESASTNQTSMYLCASSSNRVSSYNEQFFGPGTRLTVL.

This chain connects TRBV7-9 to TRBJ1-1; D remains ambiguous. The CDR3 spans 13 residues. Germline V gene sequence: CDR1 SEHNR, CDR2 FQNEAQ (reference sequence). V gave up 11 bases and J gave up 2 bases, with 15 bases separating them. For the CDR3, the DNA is TGTGCCTTCTCAAGACGGATCAACACTGAAGCTTTCTTT. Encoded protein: CAFSRRINTEAFF.

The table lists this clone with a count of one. Written as DNA, the CDR3 is TGTGCCATCAGCGAAGGGACTAGCTCTAACGAGCAGTACTTC. This encodes CAISEGTSSNEQYF. The chain couples TRBV10-3 to TRBJ2-7; 9 positions match TRBD2. Germline V lookup: CDR1 ENHRY, CDR2 SYGVKD. The V and J ends lost 6 bases and 5 bases, in that order; junction bases with no gene match: 8. The CDR3 extends over 14 amino acids.

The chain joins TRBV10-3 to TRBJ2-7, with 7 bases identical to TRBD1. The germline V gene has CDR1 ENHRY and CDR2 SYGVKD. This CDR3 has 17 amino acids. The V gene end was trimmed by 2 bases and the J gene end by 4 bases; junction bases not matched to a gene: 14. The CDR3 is CAISERGRQRGWYEQYF. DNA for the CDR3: TGTGCCATCAGTGAGAGGGGGCGGCAGAGAGGCTGGTACGAGCAGTACTTC.

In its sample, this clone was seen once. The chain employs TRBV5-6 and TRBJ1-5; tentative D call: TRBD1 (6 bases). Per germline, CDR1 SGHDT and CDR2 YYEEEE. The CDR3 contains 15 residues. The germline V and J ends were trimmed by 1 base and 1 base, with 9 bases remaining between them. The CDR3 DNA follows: TGTGCCAGCAGCTTGAGGCAGGGGAGCAATCAGCCCCAGCATTTT. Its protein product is CASSLRQGSNQPQHF.

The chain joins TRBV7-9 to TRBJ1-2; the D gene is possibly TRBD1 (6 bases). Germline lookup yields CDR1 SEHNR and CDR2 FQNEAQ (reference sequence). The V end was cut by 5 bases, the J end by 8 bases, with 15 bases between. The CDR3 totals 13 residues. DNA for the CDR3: TGTGCCAGCAGCAAGACAGGAAGGGACGGCTACACCTTC. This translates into CASSKTGRDGYTF.

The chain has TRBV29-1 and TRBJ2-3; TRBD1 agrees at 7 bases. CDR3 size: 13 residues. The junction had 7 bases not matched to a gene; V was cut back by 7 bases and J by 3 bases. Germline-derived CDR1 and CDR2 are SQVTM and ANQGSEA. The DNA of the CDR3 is TGCAGCGCTGGGGACAGAGCAACAGATACGCAGTATTTT. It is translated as CSAGDRATDTQYF.

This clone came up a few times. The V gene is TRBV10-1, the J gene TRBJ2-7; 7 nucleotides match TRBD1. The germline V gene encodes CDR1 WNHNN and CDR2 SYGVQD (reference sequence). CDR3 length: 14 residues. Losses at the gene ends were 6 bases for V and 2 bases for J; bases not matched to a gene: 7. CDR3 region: CASSRDRFPYEQYF. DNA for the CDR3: TGCGCCAGCAGCCGGGACAGATTCCCCTACGAGCAGTACTTC.

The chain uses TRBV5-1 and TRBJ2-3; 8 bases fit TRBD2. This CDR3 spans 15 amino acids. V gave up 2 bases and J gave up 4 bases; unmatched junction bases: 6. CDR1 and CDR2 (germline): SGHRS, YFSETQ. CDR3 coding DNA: TGCGCCAGCAGCTTCGGCGGGAGGAGTGCAGATACGCAGTATTTT. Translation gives CASSFGGRSADTQYF.

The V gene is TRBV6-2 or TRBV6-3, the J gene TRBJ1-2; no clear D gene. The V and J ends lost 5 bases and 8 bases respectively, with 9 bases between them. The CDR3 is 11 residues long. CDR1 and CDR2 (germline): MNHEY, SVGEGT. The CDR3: CASSPSLGYTF. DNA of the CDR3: TGTGCCAGCAGTCCCTCTCTGGGCTACACCTTC.

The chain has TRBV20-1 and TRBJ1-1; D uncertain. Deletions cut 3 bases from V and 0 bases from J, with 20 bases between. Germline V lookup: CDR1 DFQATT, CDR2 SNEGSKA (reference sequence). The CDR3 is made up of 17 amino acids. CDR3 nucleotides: TGCAGTGCTAGTCGGGCAGTAGTTTCGTTCATGAACACTGAAGCTTTCTTT. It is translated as CSASRAVVSFMNTEAFF.

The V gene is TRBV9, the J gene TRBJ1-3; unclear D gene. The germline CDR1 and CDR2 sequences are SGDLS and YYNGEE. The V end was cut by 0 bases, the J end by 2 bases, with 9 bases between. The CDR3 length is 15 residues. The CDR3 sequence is CASSVDSYTGNTIYF. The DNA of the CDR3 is TGTGCCAGCAGCGTAGACAGCTACACTGGAAACACCATATATTTT. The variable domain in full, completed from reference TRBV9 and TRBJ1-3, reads DSGVTQTPKHLITATGQRVTLRCSPRSGDLSVYWYQQSLDQGLQFLIQYYNGEERAKGNILERFSAQQFPDLHSELNLSSLELGDSALYFCASSVDSYTGNTIYFGEGSWLTVV.

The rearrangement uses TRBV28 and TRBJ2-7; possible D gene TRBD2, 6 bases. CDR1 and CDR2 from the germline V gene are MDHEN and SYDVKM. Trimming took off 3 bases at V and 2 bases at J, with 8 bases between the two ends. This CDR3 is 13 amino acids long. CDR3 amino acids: CASSLAGPYEQYF. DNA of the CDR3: TGTGCCAGCAGTTTGGCGGGACCCTACGAGCAGTACTTC.

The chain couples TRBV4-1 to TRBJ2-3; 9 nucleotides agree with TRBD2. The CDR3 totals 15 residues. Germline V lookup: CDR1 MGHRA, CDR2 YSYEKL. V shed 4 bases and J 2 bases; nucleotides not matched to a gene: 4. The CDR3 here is CASSPTSGYTDTQYF. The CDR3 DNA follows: TGCGCCAGCAGCCCGACTAGCGGTTACACAGATACGCAGTATTTT.

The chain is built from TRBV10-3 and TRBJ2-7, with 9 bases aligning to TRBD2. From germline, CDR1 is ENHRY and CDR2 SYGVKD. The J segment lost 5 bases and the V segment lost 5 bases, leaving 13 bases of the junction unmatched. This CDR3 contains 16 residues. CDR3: CAISPGTSSGGNEQYF. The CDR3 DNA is TGTGCCATCAGTCCCGGGACTAGCTCCGGGGGCAACGAGCAGTACTTC.

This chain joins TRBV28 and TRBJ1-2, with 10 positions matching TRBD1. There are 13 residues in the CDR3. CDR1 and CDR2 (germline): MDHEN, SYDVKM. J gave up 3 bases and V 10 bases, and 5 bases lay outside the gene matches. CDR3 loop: CATQTGGDYGYTF. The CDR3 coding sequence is TGTGCCACCCAGACAGGGGGCGACTATGGCTACACCTTC.

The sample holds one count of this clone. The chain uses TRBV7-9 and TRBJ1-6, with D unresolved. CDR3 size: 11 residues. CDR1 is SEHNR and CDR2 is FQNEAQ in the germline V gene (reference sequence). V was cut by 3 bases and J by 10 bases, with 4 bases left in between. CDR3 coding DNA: TGTGCCAGCAGCTTGGACTCACCCCTCCACTTT. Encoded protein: CASSLDSPLHF.

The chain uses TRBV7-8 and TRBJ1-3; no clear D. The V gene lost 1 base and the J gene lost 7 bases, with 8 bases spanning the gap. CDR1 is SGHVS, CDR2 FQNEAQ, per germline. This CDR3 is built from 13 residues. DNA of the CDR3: TGTGCCAGCAGCTTAGAAATGGGGAACACCATATATTTT. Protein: CASSLEMGNTIYF.

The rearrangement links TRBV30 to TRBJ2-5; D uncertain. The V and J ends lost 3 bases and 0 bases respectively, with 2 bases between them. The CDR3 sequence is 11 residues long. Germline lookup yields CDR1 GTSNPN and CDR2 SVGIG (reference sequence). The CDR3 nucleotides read TGTGCCTGGAGCTACCAAGAGACCCAGTACTTC. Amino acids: CAWSYQETQYF.

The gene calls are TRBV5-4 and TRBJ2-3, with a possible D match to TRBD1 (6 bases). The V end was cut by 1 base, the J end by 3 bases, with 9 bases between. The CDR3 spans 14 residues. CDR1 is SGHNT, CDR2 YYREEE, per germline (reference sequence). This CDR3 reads CASSLRDTTDTQYF. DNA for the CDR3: TGTGCCAGCAGCTTGAGGGACACAACAGATACGCAGTATTTT.

For the CDR3, the DNA is TGTGCCAGCTCCCCTAGGGCAGGTTGGTTGGATCCCGGGGAGCTGTTTTTT. Protein product: CASSPRAGWLDPGELFF. This chain links TRBV27 with TRBJ2-2; D uncertain. Germline V gene lookup returns CDR1 MNHEY and CDR2 SMNVEV (reference sequence). There are 17 residues in the CDR3. V lost 8 bases, J lost 6 bases, and 25 bases lay in between.

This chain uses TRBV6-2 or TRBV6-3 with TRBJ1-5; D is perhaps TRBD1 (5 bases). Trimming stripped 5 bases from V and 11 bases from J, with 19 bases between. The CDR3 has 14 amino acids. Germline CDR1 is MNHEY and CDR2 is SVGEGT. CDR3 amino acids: CASSAIQGTSAQHF. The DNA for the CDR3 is TGTGCCAGCAGTGCCATTCAGGGTACCAGTGCCCAGCATTTT.

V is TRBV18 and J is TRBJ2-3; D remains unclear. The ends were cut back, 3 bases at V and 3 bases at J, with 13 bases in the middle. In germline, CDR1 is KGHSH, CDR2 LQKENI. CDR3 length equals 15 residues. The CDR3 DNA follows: TGTGCCAGCTCACCGCTACCTACCGGGACAGATACGCAGTATTTT. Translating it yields CASSPLPTGTDTQYF.